This TCR beta chain stems from a study of blood T cell repertoires in COVID-19. The method was immunoSEQ multiplex PCR; TCRdb's version includes in-frame clones alone and lacks a portion of them. The table lists about 200,000 clones, 70% to 90% of them singletons. Germline V gene lookup returns CDR1 LGHDT and CDR2 YNNKEL (reference sequence). Trimming at V came to 6 bases and at J to 5 bases, leaving 7 bases not matched to a gene. There are 13 residues in the CDR3. The specimen sequenced was peripheral blood. The origin of this receptor is a man aged 40-49 years with active or convalescent COVID-19. The chain joins TRBV3-1 (or the pseudogene TRBV3-2) to TRBJ2-7, with 7 bases that match TRBD1. DNA of the CDR3: TGTGCCAGCAGAAACAGGGGCGGCCACGAGCAGTACTTC. As protein: CASRNRGGHEQYF.